Below, 30 T cell receptor beta chains from the same sample are listed, as sequenced in a study of post-analysis software for immune sequencing data. Whole-study results and caveats: With TRBV5-6, TRBV5-1 and TRBV20-1 included, about five TRBV segments were more frequent in patients than in controls.

The antigens for these receptors are not known. Included in the TCR beta cDNA libraries were unique molecular identifiers. TCRdb reprocessed the PCR reads with MiXCR, giving one entry per CDR3 protein. The table lists roughly 870,000 distinct CDR3 sequences, approximately 53% of them singletons. Sequenced input: blood. The receptor source for this set is a girl between 10 and 17 years old with multiple sclerosis.

Note on this clonotype: A read error may be the cause here, since a much bigger clone is one base away. This chain connects TRBV12-3 or TRBV12-4 to TRBJ2-5; D perhaps matches TRBD1 (6 bases). This CDR3 is built from 14 residues. CDR3 nucleotide sequence: TGTGTCAGCAGCCGTAACAGGGTACAAGAGACCCAGTACTTC. Translation: CVSSRNRVQETQYF.

The chain employs TRBV4-1 and TRBJ2-7; 8 bases are a match to TRBD1. The V gene end was trimmed by 4 bases and the J gene end by 1 base; junction bases not matched to a gene: 6. Looked up from germline, CDR1 is MGHRA and CDR2 is YSYEKL. The CDR3 contains 15 residues. DNA for the CDR3: TGCGCCAGCAGCCGAACTACAGGGGGATCCTACGAGCAGTACTTC. This translates into CASSRTTGGSYEQYF.

The chain carries TRBV29-1 and TRBJ1-1; D uncertain. Between the trimmed V and J ends, which lost 6 bases and 3 bases, there was a span of 11 bases. Germline assignment: CDR1 SQVTM and CDR2 ANQGSEA. The CDR3 loop spans 12 amino acids. CDR3 protein: CSVPATYTEAFF. The CDR3 nucleotides read TGCAGCGTGCCGGCGACTTACACTGAAGCTTTCTTT. Full variable domain (rest looked up from reference TRBV29-1 and TRBJ1-1): SAVISQKPSRDICQRGTSLTIQCQVDSQVTMMFWYRQQPGQSLTLIATANQGSEATYESGFVIDKFPISRPNLTFSTLTVSNMSPEDSSIYLCSVPATYTEAFFGQGTRLTVV.

V and J are TRBV7-6 and TRBJ2-4; D possibly corresponds to TRBD2 (7 bases). Germline V CDR1 and CDR2: SGHVS, FNYEAQ. The CDR3 is 18 amino acids. Trimming shortened V by 5 bases and J by 1 base, and 21 bases separated the two germline ends. The CDR3 DNA reads TGTGCCAGCAGCCCCATATCGGGGGGCCCTATGGCCAAAAACATTCAGTACTTC. Protein product: CASSPISGGPMAKNIQYF.

This clonotype came up once. The J gene is TRBJ2-5, the V gene TRBV5-5; D assignment may be TRBD1 or TRBD2 (6 bases each). The CDR3 extends over 15 amino acids. V gave up 2 bases and J gave up 11 bases, with 22 bases separating them. CDR1 is SGHKS and CDR2 is YYEKEE in the germline V gene (reference sequence). CDR3 in DNA: TGTGCCAGCAGCTTAACCGCCTCGGGGGCGGGTGAGCAGTACTTC. It is translated as CASSLTASGAGEQYF.

This clonotype came up a few times. V is TRBV7-8 and J is TRBJ2-3, with a possible D match to TRBD1 (6 bases). The germline V gene has CDR1 SGHVS and CDR2 FQNEAQ. V lost 6 bases and J 2 bases, leaving 12 bases between the germline ends. The CDR3 extends over 14 amino acids. The CDR3 DNA follows: TGTGCCAGCAGGGGGGCGGTACCCACAGATACGCAGTATTTT. Its translation is CASRGAVPTDTQYF.

The chain combines TRBV14 with TRBJ2-5, with D possibly being TRBD1 or TRBD2 (6 bases each). The closer fit of TRBJ2-7 to the DNA end suggests the J call may be wrong. Germline V gene data show CDR1 as SGHDN and CDR2 as FVKESK. The CDR3 extends over 16 amino acids. The CDR3 nucleotides are TGTGCCAGCAGCCAAGAGCTGTGGCCCAGGGGAGGCGAGCAGTACTTC. Translation gives CASSQELWPRGGEQYF.

The chain carries TRBV6-2 or TRBV6-3 and TRBJ2-1; D gene uncertain. V lost 5 bases, J lost 5 bases, and 10 bases lay in between. CDR1 is MNHEY, CDR2 SVGEGT, per germline. The CDR3 is 13 amino acids. The CDR3 DNA follows: TGTGCCAGCAGTGGAGTGGGCCACAATGAGCAGTTCTTC. Translated, it gives CASSGVGHNEQFF.

This clonotype appeared a few times. The rearrangement joins TRBV5-5 to TRBJ2-7, with 8 positions matching TRBD1. The germline V gene has CDR1 SGHKS and CDR2 YYEKEE (reference sequence). The V and J ends lost 4 bases and 7 bases, in that order; junction bases with no gene match: 13. This CDR3 is built from 15 residues. The CDR3 DNA follows: TGTGCCAGCAGCGCTTACTTCCAGGGGGCGGAGGAGCAGTACTTC. The encoded protein is CASSAYFQGAEEQYF.

With regard to this clonotype: The junction departs from germline at one end; a sequencing error may be responsible. CDR3 sequence (DNA): TGCAGTACTAGGGCAGGCCTTGGCACTGAAGCTTTCTTT. This gives the protein CSTRAGLGTEAFF. This sequence joins TRBV20-1 and TRBJ1-1; D call uncertain. Germline V gene sequence: CDR1 DFQATT, CDR2 SNEGSKA (reference sequence). The CDR3 spans 13 residues.

As concerns this clonotype: A junction end diverges from the germline sequence, so it may reflect a read error. CDR3 in DNA: TGCGCCAGCAGCCTGTGGAGTACGGGACAGACTAATACGCAGTATTTT. It specifies CASSLWSTGQTNTQYF. The J gene is TRBJ2-3, the V gene TRBV7-3; 7 bases align to TRBD1. The germline V gene has CDR1 SGHTA and CDR2 FQGTGA. The CDR3 spans 16 residues.

This sequence joins TRBV5-1 and TRBJ1-2, with D perhaps matching TRBD1 (5 bases). Germline CDR1 and CDR2: SGHRS and YFSETQ. The CDR3 has 11 residues. V was cut by 4 bases and J by 10 bases, with 11 bases left in between. The CDR3 DNA is TGCGCCAGCAGCCCTGACAGATACTACACCTTC. Translated, it gives CASSPDRYYTF. The entire variable domain, with the rest obtained from reference TRBV5-1 and TRBJ1-2, is as follows: KAGVTQTPRYLIKTRGQQVTLSCSPISGHRSVSWYQQTPGQGLQFLFEYFSETQRNKGNFPGRFSGRQFSNSRSEMNVSTLELGDSALYLCASSPDRYYTFGSGTRLTVV.

The chain joins TRBV7-2 to TRBJ2-7; tentatively, D is TRBD1 (6 bases). The CDR3 length is 14 residues. Germline CDR1 and CDR2: SGHTA and FQGNSA. V was cut by 5 bases and J by 3 bases, with 14 bases left in between. DNA for the CDR3: TGTGCCAGCAGCCAAGCGCAAGGGGGCTACGAGCAGTACTTC. As protein: CASSQAQGGYEQYF.

The chain combines TRBV29-1 with TRBJ1-1; no clear D. Trimming took off 6 bases at V and 7 bases at J, with 15 bases between the two ends. Germline assignment: CDR1 SQVTM and CDR2 ANQGSEA. CDR3 size: 12 residues. The DNA of the CDR3 is TGCAGCGTACTCACCCTCACAGTTGAAGCTTTCTTT. It specifies CSVLTLTVEAFF.

Written as DNA, the CDR3 is TGTGCCAGCAGCGTAGCTAGCGGGGGCTACAATGAGCAGTTCTTC. Translating gives CASSVASGGYNEQFF. This rearrangement joins TRBV9 to TRBJ2-1; 10 bases are a match to TRBD2. Germline CDR1 is SGDLS and CDR2 is YYNGEE. V gave up 0 bases and J gave up 3 bases; unmatched junction bases: 0. This CDR3 is built from 15 residues.

This clonotype was counted only a few times. CDR3 amino acids: CASSQPGQGANTEAFF. Here the CDR3 DNA reads TGCGCCAGCAGCCAACCGGGACAGGGGGCTAACACTGAAGCTTTCTTT. The chain has TRBV4-1 and TRBJ1-1, with TRBD1 matching 12 bases. V lost 2 bases to trimming and J lost 2 bases; unmatched junction nucleotides: 3. CDR1 is MGHRA, CDR2 YSYEKL, per germline. The CDR3 has 16 residues.

The chain carries TRBV12-3 or TRBV12-4 and TRBJ2-7, with D uncertain. Trimming stripped 1 base from V and 1 base from J, with 14 bases between. The CDR3 contains 16 residues. CDR3 bases: TGTGCCAGCAGTTTAGGTGGGTTCTTCGGTTCCTACGAGCAGTACTTC. Translation: CASSLGGFFGSYEQYF.

V gene TRBV5-1 combines with J gene TRBJ2-1; D remains unclear. The CDR3 contains 13 residues. Germline V lookup: CDR1 SGHRS, CDR2 YFSETQ. V lost 0 bases and J lost 9, with 10 bases in between. The CDR3 DNA follows: TGCGCCAGCAGCTTGGCCGGTATTAGTGAGCAGTTCTTC. Protein: CASSLAGISEQFF. The full variable domain, in which reference TRBV5-1 and TRBJ2-1 provide the parts outside the CDR3, is KAGVTQTPRYLIKTRGQQVTLSCSPISGHRSVSWYQQTPGQGLQFLFEYFSETQRNKGNFPGRFSGRQFSNSRSEMNVSTLELGDSALYLCASSLAGISEQFFGPGTRLTVL.

This chain links TRBV6-1 with TRBJ2-7, with TRBD1 as a possible D gene (8 bases). The CDR3 has 15 residues. In germline, CDR1 is MNHNS, CDR2 SASEGT. Trimming removed 10 bases at V and 7 bases at J, with 26 bases between. CDR3 region: CATTLQGGALNEQYF. The CDR3 DNA reads as TGTGCCACCACACTACAGGGGGGGGCTTTAAATGAGCAGTACTTC.

The table lists this clonotype with a few counts. CDR3 loop: CASSLGLPSTYIYNEQFF. DNA for the CDR3: TGTGCCAGCAGCTTAGGACTACCAAGCACCTATATCTACAATGAGCAGTTCTTC. This chain connects TRBV11-2 to TRBJ2-1; D is perhaps TRBD2 (5 bases). The CDR3 has 18 residues. Germline loops: CDR1 SGHAT, CDR2 FQNNGV. With 1 base removed from V and 3 bases from J, the gap between germline ends came to 19 bases.

The gene calls are TRBV20-1 and TRBJ2-7, with TRBD1 matching over 8 bases. The junction had 10 bases not matched to a gene; V was cut back by 5 bases and J by 4 bases. CDR1 is DFQATT and CDR2 is SNEGSKA in the germline V gene (reference sequence). There are 14 residues in the CDR3. The CDR3 DNA reads TGCAGTGCTGGACGACAGGGGACGCGTTACGAGCAGTACTTC. Its protein is CSAGRQGTRYEQYF.

The CDR3 DNA follows: TGTGCCAGCAGTCCAACGGGGGGCCTGGGTGAGCAGTTCTTC. It is translated as CASSPTGGLGEQFF. This chain connects TRBV12-3 or TRBV12-4 to TRBJ2-1; the D gene is possibly TRBD2 (7 bases). This CDR3 has 14 residues. V lost 5 bases, J lost 9 bases, and 17 bases lay in between.

This chain uses TRBV10-3 with TRBJ2-7, with TRBD1 matching 8 bases. V shed 4 bases and J 5 bases; nucleotides not matched to a gene: 10. The CDR3 sequence is 15 residues long. The germline CDR1 and CDR2 sequences are ENHRY and SYGVKD. CDR3 DNA: TGTGCCATCAGTGGACCGTTGGACAGGGTCAACGAGCAGTACTTC. Its protein product is CAISGPLDRVNEQYF.

This clonotype showed up just a few times. The rearrangement links TRBV2 to TRBJ2-5; D possibly matches TRBD1 or TRBD2 (6 bases each). CDR3 length: 15 amino acids. The V end lost 6 bases, the J end lost 5 bases, and 19 bases lay between the germline ends. Germline-derived CDR1 and CDR2 are SNHLY and FYNNEI. The CDR3 DNA reads as TGTGCCAGCAGCTTCACCTTGGGGGGCCAGGAGACCCAGTACTTC. Protein sequence: CASSFTLGGQETQYF.

The chain is built from TRBV6-5 and TRBJ2-1; 7 bases map to TRBD2. This CDR3 comprises 14 residues. J lost 6 bases, V lost 7 bases, and 9 bases had no gene match. Germline CDR1 MNHEY, CDR2 SVGAGI. CDR3 amino acids: CASTRKSGINEQFF. CDR3 coding DNA: TGTGCCAGCACCCGGAAGAGCGGGATCAATGAGCAGTTCTTC.

The rearrangement uses TRBV7-9 and TRBJ2-1; D is unclear. V lost 5 bases and J 3 bases, leaving 8 bases between the germline ends. Germline assignment: CDR1 SEHNR and CDR2 FQNEAQ (reference sequence). There are 13 residues in the CDR3. CDR3 nucleotide sequence: TGTGCCAGCAGCCCCCAGAACTACAATGAGCAGTTCTTC. As protein: CASSPQNYNEQFF.

The J gene is TRBJ2-4, the V gene TRBV12-3 or TRBV12-4, with D perhaps TRBD1 or TRBD2 (6 bases each). CDR3 length: 17 residues. Trimming removed 0 bases at V and 0 bases at J, with 12 bases between. The CDR3 coding sequence is TGTGCCAGCAGTTTAGCTTCGGGGGCACAAGCCAAAAACATTCAGTACTTC. It yields the protein CASSLASGAQAKNIQYF.

This chain connects TRBV7-9 to TRBJ2-7; TRBD2 agrees at 9 bases. The V and J ends lost 4 bases and 3 bases, in that order; junction bases with no gene match: 4. The CDR3 spans 14 residues. CDR1 is SEHNR and CDR2 is FQNEAQ in the germline V gene (reference sequence). CDR3 sequence: CASSWVAGDYEQYF. CDR3 DNA: TGTGCCAGCAGCTGGGTAGCGGGAGACTACGAGCAGTACTTC.

This chain joins TRBV2 and TRBJ2-1; TRBD2 matches at 12 bases. The CDR3 has 14 amino acids. Per germline, CDR1 SNHLY and CDR2 FYNNEI. V shed 5 bases and J 9 bases; nucleotides not matched to a gene: 5. DNA of the CDR3: TGTGCCAGCAGTACTAGCGGGGGGCCGAGTGAGCAGTTCTTC. Translated: CASSTSGGPSEQFF.

The rearrangement links TRBV6-6 to TRBJ2-3; a possible D gene is TRBD2 (6 bases). The CDR3 runs to 16 residues. Germline V lookup: CDR1 MNHNY, CDR2 SVGAGI (reference sequence). Deletions cut 3 bases from V and 1 base from J, with 14 bases between. CDR3 sequence reads: CASSYLELAGTDTQYF. CDR3 DNA: TGTGCCAGCAGTTATTTGGAACTAGCTGGCACAGATACGCAGTATTTT.